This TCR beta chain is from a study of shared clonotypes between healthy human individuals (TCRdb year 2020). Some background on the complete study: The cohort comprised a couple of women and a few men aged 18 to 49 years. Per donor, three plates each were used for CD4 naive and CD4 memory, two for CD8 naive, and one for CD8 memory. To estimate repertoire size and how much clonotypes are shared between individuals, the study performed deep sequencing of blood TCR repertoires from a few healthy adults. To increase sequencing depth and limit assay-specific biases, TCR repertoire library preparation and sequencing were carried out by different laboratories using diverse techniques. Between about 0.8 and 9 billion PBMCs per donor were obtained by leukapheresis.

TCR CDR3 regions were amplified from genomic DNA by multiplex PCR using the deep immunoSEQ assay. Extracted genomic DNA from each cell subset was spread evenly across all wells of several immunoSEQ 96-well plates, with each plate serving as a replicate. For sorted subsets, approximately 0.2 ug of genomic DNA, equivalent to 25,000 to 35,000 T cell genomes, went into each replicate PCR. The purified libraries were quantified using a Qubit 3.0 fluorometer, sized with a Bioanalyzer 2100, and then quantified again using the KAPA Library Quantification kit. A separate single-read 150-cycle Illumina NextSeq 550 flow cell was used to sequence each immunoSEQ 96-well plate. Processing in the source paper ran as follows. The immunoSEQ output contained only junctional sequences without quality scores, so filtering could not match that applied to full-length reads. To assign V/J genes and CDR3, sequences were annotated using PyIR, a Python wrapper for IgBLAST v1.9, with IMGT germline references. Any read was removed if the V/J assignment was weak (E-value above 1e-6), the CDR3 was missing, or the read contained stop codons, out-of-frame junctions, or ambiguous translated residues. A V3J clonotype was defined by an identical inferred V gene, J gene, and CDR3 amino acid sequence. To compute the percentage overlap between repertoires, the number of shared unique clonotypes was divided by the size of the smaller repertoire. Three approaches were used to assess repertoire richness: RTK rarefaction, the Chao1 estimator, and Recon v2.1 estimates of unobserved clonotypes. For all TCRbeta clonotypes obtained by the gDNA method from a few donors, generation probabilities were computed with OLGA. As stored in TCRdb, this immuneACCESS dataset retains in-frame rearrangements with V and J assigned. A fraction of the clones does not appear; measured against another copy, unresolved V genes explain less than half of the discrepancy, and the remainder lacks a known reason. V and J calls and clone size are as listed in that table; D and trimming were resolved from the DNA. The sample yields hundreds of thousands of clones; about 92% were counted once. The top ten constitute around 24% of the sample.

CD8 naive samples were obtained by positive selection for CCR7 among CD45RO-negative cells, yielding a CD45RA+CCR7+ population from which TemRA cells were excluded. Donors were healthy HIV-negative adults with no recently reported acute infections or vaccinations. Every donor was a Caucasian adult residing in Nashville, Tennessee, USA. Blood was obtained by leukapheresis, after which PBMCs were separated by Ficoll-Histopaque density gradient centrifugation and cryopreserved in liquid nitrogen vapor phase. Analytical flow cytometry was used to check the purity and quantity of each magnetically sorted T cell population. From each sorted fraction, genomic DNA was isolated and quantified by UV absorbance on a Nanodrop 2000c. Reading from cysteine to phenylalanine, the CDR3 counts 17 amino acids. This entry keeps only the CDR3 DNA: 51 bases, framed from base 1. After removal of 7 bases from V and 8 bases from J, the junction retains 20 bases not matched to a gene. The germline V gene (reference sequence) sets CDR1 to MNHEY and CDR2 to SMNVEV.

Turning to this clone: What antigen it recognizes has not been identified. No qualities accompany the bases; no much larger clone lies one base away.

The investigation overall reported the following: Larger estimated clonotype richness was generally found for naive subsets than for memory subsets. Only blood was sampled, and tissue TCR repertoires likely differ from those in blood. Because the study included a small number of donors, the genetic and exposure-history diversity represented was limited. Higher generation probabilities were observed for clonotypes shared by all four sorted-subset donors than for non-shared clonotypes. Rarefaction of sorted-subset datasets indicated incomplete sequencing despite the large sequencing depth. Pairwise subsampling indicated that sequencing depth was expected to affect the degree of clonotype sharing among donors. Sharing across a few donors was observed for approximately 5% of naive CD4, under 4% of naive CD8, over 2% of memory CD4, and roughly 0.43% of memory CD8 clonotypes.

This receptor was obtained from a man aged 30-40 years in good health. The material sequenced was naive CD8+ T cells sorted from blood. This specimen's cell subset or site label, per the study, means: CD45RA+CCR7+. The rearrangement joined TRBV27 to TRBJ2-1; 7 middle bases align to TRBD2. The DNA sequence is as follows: TGTGCCAGCAAAGGGGAAGGTTCGGGGAGGGATGTATATGAGCAGTTCTTC. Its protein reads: CASKGEGSGRDVYEQFF.